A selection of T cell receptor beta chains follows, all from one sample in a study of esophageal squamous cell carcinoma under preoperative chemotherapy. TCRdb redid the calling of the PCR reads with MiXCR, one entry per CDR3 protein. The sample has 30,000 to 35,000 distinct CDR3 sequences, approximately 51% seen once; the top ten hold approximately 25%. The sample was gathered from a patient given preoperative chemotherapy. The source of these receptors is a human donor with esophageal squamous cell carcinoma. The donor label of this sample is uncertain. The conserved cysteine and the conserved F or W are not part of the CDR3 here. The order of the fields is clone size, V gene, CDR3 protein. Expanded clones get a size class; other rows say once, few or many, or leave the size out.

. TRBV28 ASSLKGAHYGYT
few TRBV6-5 ASSYRLAGETQY
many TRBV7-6 AGSGGGDKDTQY
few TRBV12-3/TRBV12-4 ASSPDGTGIQETQY
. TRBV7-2 ASSSTGRPSTQY
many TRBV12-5 ASGLILSGKGTGELF
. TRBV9 ASSEGLAGHNEQF
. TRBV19 ASSDRDSPLH
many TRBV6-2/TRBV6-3 ASSYRRDRGYTEAF
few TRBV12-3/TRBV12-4 ASSTTGGRATDTQY
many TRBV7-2 ASSPDRGGWTQY
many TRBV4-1 ASSQEALGQGAEEQY
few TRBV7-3 ASSQGTRGKDTQY